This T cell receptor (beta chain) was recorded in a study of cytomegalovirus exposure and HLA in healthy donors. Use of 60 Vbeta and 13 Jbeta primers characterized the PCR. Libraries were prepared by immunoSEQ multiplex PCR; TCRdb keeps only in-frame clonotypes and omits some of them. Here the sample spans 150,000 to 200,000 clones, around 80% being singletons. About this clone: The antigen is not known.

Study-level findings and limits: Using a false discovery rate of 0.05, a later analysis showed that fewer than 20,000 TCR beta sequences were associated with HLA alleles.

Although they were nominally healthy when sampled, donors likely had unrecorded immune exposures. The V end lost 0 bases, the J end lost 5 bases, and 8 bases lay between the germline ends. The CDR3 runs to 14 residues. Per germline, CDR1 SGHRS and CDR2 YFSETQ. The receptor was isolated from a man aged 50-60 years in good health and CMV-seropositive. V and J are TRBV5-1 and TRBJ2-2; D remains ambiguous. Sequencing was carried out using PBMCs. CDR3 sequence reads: CASSLDHATGELFF. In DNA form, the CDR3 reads TGCGCCAGCAGCTTGGATCATGCGACCGGGGAGCTGTTTTTT.